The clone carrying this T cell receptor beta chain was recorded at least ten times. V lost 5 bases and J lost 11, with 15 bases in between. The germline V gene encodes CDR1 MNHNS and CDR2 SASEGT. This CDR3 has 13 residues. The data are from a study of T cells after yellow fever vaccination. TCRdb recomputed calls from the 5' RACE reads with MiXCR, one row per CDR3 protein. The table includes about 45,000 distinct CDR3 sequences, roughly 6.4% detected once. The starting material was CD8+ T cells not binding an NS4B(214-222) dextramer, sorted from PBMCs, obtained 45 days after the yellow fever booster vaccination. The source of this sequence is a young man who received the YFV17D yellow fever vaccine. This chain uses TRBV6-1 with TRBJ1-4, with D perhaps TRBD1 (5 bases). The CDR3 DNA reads TGTGCCAGCAGTCCCGGGACTGGTAACAAACTGTTTTTT. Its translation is CASSPGTGNKLFF.